This T cell receptor beta chain was sequenced for a study of neurological immune-mediated disorders. General study points: The multiple sclerosis repertoire cluster had no clinical or MRI feature associated with it. CDR3 amino acid sequences of expanded clones were not shared across subjects, a result suggesting private repertoires in all groups.

Every sequencing run generated over 190 million TCR-beta sequences from 15-18 subjects. MiXCR, run by TCRdb on the 5' RACE reads, gives a single entry per CDR3 protein. The table lists some 34,000 distinct CDR3 sequences, approximately 1.6% of them singletons, with about 9.3% in the top ten. A few counts support this clonotype. Its antigen is not known. Germline lookup yields CDR1 SGHRS and CDR2 YFSETQ. There are 16 residues in the CDR3. Trimming removed 0 bases from V and 8 bases from J; junction bases left unmatched: 6. This sequence joins TRBV5-1 and TRBJ2-1, with 12 bases that match TRBD2. The sequenced material came from PBMCs. This receptor was taken from a woman younger than 45 with multiple sclerosis. The CDR3 DNA reads as TGCGCCAGCAGCTTGGTGCTAGCGGGGGGGCAGGATGAGCAGTTCTTC. This gives the protein CASSLVLAGGQDEQFF.